The present TCR beta chain was sequenced within a study of CD8 T cells in ankylosing spondylitis (dated by TCRdb to about 2017). About the investigation overall: The study set out to find disease-linked TCR variants by profiling T cell receptor beta repertoires in ankylosing spondylitis patients and healthy donors. The full study cohort comprised 25 or so ankylosing spondylitis patients and approximately 100 healthy donors. Peripheral blood samples were taken, and synovial fluid was additionally collected from ankylosing spondylitis patients. The paper as a whole reports these results and caveats: In peripheral blood, the disease-linked clones were found at relatively low frequencies and had a CD8+ phenotype. Some of the motif variants had been reported before in the synovial fluid and blood of reactive arthritis patients, a finding that suggests common disease-initiation mechanisms. A TCR beta motif of about eight highly homologous amino acid variants appeared characteristic of blood from ankylosing spondylitis patients. The disease-linked clones were reported as significantly enriched in matched synovial fluid samples from ankylosing spondylitis patients.

CDR1 and CDR2 are read off the germline V gene (reference sequence) as SEHNR and FQNEAQ. The CDR3 runs 14 residues from the cysteine to the phenylalanine. Left in the record is the CDR3 DNA by itself, 42 bases read in frame from the first base. At the junction V is shortened by 7 bases and J by 7 bases; bases outside the gene matches: 9. With respect to this clonotype: Its antigen target is currently unknown. Base qualities are not recorded, but no much larger clone differs from it by a single base.

Reads for this sample came from an Illumina HiSeq 2500. Quantitative 5'-RACE with molecular barcodes was used to prepare TCR beta libraries. The study's own analysis went as follows. To identify disease-linked TCR variants, a new computational method was used, one built on a probabilistic model of VDJ rearrangement. TCRdb reanalyzed the raw reads on its own, using fastp at Q25 for trimming and MiXCR for clone calling, and kept in-frame beta chains. Rows are combined by CDR3 protein, so each entry shows the most common genes and DNA. What appears here as the V and J calls and clone size reflects TCRdb's work, not the paper's. The sample data list under 250,000 distinct CDR3 sequences, and about 10% of these were observed just once. 2.6% of the sample lies in the top ten.

The sequence joins TRBV7-9 to TRBJ1-4; 7 bases in the middle match TRBD1. Sequenced: blood, either unsorted or a sorted T cell fraction (not recorded which). The TCR comes from a male donor with ankylosing spondylitis or in good health (not recorded which). Here is the DNA: TGTGCCAGCAACCCTGGACAGGTCCGTGAAAAACTGTTTTTT. Translated, this is CASNPGQVREKLFF.